This T cell receptor beta chain is from a study of T cell clusters in autoimmune cytopenias. TRB rearrangements were amplified by touch-down multiplex PCR with mixed TRB-A/B primers. No DNA is given; TCRdb re-called the multiplex PCR reads and lists each CDR3 protein once. The sample yields about 9,500 distinct CDR3 sequences, of which the top ten take up around a tenth. Each sample's input was 250 to 300 ng genomic DNA, 30,000 to 45,000 genome equivalents. Germline CDR1 SGHAT, CDR2 FQNNGV. This CDR3 spans 13 amino acids. The origin of this receptor is a human donor with an autoimmune cytopenia or autoimmune hepatitis (not recorded which). The chain recombines TRBV11-2 with TRBJ1-1. Sequenced: peripheral blood. This CDR3 reads CASSQVLNTEAFF.